Sequencing of this T cell receptor (beta chain) was carried out in a study of Ad26.COV2.S vaccination and SARS-CoV-2 variants. Overall study: Donor was one of the participants in the Ad26.COV2.S arm of the COV1001 trial. Intramuscular Ad26.COV2.S doses were given once or twice, 56 days apart.

Sequencing used immunoSEQ multiplex PCR; TCRdb keeps in-frame clones, though not all of them. The sample contains roughly 390,000 clones, approximately 91% of which appear only once. Study-level findings and limits: Analyses that measured TCR breadth and depth may have underestimated total T cell responses.

This sample's treatment: over 15 received Ad26.COV2.S at low or high dose, single or two shots; five or six received placebo; per-sample allocation not given. The samples were gathered on day 63 after the first injection of vaccine or placebo. The vaccine delivered Wuhan-strain SARS-CoV-2 spike through an Ad26 vector. About this clone: Its antigen remains unknown.

This receptor was taken from a person between 18 and 65 years old who received the Ad26.COV2.S COVID-19 vaccine or a placebo. Material: peripheral blood, obtained in a trial of Ad26.COV2.S vaccine versus placebo.

CDR3 nucleotide sequence: TGCGCCAGCAGCCTAACCTTGGGGAACACTGAAGCTTTCTTT. It yields the protein CASSLTLGNTEAFF. V usage is TRBV4-1 and J usage is TRBJ1-1; D unresolved. Trimming cost V 4 bases and J 1 base, with 10 bases left between them. Germline assignment: CDR1 MGHRA and CDR2 YSYEKL. This CDR3 region has 14 residues.